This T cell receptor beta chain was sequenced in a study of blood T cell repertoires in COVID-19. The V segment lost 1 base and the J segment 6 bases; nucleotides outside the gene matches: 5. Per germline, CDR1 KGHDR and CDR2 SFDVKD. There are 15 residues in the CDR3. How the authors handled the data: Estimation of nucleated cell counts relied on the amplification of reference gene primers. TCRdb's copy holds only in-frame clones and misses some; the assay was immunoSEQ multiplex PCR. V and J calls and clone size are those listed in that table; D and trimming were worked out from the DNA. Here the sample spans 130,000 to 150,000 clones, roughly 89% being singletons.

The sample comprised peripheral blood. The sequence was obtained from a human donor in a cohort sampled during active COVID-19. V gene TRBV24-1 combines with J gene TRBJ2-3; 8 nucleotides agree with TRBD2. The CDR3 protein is CATSDFSGGPDTQYF. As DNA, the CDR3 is TGTGCCACCAGTGATTTCTCGGGGGGGCCGGATACGCAGTATTTT.